This T cell receptor (beta chain) was captured in a study of identical twins. Study observations and caveats: Findings depended on cross-sectional statistics rather than tracking the same donors. Beta out-of-frame sequences showed weaker excess sharing between twins.

Points on this clonotype: What it binds is not known.

Each CDR3 protein is one row after TCRdb ran MiXCR on the 5' RACE reads. The table has fewer than 350,000 distinct CDR3 sequences, roughly 8.6% seen once; the top ten hold roughly 2%. CDR3 size: 14 residues. Trimming removed 2 bases at V and 4 bases at J, with 9 bases between. Germline CDR1 and CDR2: KGHSH and LQKENI. The same specimen was also included in a second study, on yellow fever vaccine responses in identical twins.

Sequencing was carried out using memory (CD45RO+) T cells sorted from blood. J is TRBJ1-5 and V is TRBV18; TRBD1 might be the D (5 bases). This TCR was recovered from a woman between 18 and 30 years old in good health. The CDR3 DNA reads as TGTGCCAGCTCACCATCAGGGCAAAATCAGCCCCAGCATTTT. Amino acid sequence: CASSPSGQNQPQHF.